This T cell receptor beta chain was identified during a study of blood T cell repertoires in COVID-19. In the study overall: T cells, B-cell-depleted T cells, or PBMCs supplied cDNA or gDNA.

Trimming shortened V by 6 bases and J by 8 bases, and 14 bases separated the two germline ends. Germline-derived CDR1 and CDR2 are MNHEY and SMNVEV (reference sequence). The CDR3 contains 14 residues. Assay used: immunoSEQ multiplex PCR; TCRdb lists only in-frame clones, some missing. The data hold a few hundred thousand clones, with roughly 89% observed a single time. The specimen sequenced was PBMCs or T cells enriched from blood (not recorded which). The receptor comes from a woman between 18 and 30 years old with acute COVID-19. The V call is TRBV27, the J call TRBJ1-6; D possibly corresponds to TRBD1 (5 bases). The CDR3 is CASRPGGGYSPLHF. DNA of the CDR3: TGTGCCAGCAGGCCGGGGGGGGGATATTCACCCCTCCACTTT.